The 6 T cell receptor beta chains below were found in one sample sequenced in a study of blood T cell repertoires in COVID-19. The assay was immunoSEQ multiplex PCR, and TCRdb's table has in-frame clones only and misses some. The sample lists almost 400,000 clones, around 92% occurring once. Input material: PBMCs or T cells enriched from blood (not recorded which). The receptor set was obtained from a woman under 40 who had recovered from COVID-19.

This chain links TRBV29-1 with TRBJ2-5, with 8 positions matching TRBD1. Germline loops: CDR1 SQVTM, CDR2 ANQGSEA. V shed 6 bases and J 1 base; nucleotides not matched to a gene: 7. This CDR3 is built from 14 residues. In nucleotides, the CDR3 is TGCAGCGTCACGAAAGGGACAGGCCAAGAGACCCAGTACTTC. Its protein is CSVTKGTGQETQYF.

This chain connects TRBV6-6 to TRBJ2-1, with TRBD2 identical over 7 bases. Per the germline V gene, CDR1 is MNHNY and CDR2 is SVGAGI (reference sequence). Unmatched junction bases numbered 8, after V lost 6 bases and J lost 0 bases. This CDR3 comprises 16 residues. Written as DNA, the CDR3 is TGTGCCAGCAGGGGGAGCGGGACTATCTCCTACAATGAGCAGTTCTTC. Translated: CASRGSGTISYNEQFF.

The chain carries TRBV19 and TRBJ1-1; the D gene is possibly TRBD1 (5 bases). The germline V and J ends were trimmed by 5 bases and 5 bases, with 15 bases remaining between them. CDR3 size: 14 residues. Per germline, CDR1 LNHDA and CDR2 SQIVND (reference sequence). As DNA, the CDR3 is TGTGCCAGTAGTCCCCTTTGGCAGGGTACTGAAGCTTTCTTT. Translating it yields CASSPLWQGTEAFF.

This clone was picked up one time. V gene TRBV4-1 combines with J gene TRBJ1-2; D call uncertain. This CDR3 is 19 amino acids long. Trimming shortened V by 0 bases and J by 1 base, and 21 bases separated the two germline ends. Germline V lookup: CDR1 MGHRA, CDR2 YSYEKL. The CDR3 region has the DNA TGCGCCAGCAGCCAAGACCGATGGTCGCGGGCCTTTCTTAACTATGGCTACACCTTC. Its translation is CASSQDRWSRAFLNYGYTF.

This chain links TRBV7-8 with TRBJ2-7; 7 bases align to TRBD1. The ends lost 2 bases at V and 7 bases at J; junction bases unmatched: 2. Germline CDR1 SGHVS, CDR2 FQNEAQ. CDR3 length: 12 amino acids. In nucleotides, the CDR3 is TGTGCCAGCAGCTTATCAGGGGGAGAGCAGTACTTC. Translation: CASSLSGGEQYF. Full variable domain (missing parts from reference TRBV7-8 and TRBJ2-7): GAGVSQSPRYKVAKRGQDVALRCDPISGHVSLFWYQQALGQGPEFLTYFQNEAQLDKSGLPSDRFFAERPEGSVSTLKIQRTQQEDSAVYLCASSLSGGEQYFGPGTRLTVT.

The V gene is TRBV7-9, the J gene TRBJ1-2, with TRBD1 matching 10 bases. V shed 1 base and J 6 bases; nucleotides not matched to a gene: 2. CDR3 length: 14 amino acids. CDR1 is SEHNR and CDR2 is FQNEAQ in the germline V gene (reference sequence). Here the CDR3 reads CASSLGTGGHGYTF. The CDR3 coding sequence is TGTGCCAGCAGCTTAGGGACAGGGGGGCATGGCTACACCTTC. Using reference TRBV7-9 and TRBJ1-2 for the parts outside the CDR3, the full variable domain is DTGVSQNPRHKITKRGQNVTFRCDPISEHNRLYWYRQTLGQGPEFLTYFQNEAQLEKSRLLSDRFSAERPKGSFSTLEIQRTEQGDSAMYLCASSLGTGGHGYTFGSGTRLTVV.